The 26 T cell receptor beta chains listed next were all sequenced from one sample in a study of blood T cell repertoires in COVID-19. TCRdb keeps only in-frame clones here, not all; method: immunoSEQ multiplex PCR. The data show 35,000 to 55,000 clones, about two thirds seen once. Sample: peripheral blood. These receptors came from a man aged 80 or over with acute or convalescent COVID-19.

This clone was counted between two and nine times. The CDR3 coding sequence is TGCGCCAGCAACCCGACGGCTAGCGGGGGCCCCTACAATGAGCAGTTCTTC. Translation: CASNPTASGGPYNEQFF. The chain employs TRBV5-1 and TRBJ2-1; TRBD2 matches 10 bases. This CDR3 spans 17 amino acids. V was clipped by 6 bases and J by 2 bases; unmatched bases: 11. In germline, CDR1 is SGHRS, CDR2 YFSETQ. The full variable domain, with the rest looked up from reference TRBV5-1 and TRBJ2-1, is KAGVTQTPRYLIKTRGQQVTLSCSPISGHRSVSWYQQTPGQGLQFLFEYFSETQRNKGNFPGRFSGRQFSNSRSEMNVSTLELGDSALYLCASNPTASGGPYNEQFFGPGTRLTVL.

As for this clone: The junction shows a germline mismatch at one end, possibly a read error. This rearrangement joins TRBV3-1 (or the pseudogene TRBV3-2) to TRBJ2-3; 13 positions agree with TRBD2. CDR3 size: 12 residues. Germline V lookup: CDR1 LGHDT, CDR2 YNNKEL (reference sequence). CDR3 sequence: CASSQGTSGGLF. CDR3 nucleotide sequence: TGTGCCAGCAGCCAAGGGACTAGCGGGGGACTTTTT.

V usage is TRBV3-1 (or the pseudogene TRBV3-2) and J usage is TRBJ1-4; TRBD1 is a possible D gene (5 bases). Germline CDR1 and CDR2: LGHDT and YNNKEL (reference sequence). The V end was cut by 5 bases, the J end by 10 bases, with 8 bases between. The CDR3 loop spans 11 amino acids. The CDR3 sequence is CASSGGVKLFF. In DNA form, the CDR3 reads TGTGCCAGCAGCGGGGGGGTAAAACTGTTTTTT.

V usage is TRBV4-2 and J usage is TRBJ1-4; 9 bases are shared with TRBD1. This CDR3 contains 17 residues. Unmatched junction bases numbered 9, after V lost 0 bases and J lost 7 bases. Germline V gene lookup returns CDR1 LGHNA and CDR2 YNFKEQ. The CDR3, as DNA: TGTGCCAGCAGCCAAGATTCCCCTGACAGGGGGGGTGAAAAACTGTTTTTT. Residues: CASSQDSPDRGGEKLFF.

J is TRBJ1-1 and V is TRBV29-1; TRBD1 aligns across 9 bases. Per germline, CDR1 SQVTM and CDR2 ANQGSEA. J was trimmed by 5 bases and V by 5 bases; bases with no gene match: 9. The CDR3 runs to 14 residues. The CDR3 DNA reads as TGCAGCGTTAAACAGGGGGCCCGGGGAACTGAAGCTTTCTTT. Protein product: CSVKQGARGTEAFF.

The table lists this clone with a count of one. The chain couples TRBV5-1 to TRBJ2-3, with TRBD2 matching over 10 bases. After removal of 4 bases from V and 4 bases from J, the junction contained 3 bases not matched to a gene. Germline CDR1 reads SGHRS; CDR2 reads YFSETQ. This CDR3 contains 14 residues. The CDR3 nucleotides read TGCGCCAGCAGCACCGGACTAGCGGCAGATACGCAGTATTTT. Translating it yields CASSTGLAADTQYF.

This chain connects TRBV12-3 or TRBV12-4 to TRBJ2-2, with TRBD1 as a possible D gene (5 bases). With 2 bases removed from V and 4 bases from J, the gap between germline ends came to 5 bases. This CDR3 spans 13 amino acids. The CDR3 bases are TGTGCCAGCAGTTTAAGGGGCACCGGGGAGCTGTTTTTT. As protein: CASSLRGTGELFF.

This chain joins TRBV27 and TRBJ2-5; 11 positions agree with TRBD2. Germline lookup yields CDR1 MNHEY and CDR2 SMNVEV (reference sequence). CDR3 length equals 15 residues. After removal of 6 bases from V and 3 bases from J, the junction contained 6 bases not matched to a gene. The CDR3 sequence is CASRALTSGKETQYF. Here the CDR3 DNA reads TGTGCCAGCAGGGCACTGACTAGCGGGAAAGAGACCCAGTACTTC.

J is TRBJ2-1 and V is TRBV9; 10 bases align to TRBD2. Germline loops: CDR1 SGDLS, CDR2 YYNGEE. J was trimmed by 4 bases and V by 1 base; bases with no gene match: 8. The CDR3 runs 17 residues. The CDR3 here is CASSVRSSGGSYNEQFF. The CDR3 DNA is TGTGCCAGCAGCGTACGATCTAGCGGGGGAAGTTACAATGAGCAGTTCTTC.

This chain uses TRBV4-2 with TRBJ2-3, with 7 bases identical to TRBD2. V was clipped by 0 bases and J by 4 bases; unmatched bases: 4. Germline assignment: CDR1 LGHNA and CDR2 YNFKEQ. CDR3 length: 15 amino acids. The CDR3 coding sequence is TGTGCCAGCAGCCAAGATGCTAGCGGCCCAGATACGCAGTATTTT. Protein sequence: CASSQDASGPDTQYF.

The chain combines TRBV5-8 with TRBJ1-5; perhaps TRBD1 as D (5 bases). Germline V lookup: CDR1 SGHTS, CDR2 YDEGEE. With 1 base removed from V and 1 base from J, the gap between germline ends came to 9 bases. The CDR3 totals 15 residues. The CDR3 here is CASSLRRGSNQPQHF. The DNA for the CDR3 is TGTGCCAGCAGCTTGAGAAGGGGAAGCAATCAGCCCCAGCATTTT.

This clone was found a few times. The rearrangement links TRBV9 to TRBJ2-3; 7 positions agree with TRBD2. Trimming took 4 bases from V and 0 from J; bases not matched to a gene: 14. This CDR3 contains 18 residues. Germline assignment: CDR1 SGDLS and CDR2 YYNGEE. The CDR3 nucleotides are TGTGCCAGCAGCTTAAACCCCTCTAGCGGAACTAGCACAGATACGCAGTATTTT. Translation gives CASSLNPSSGTSTDTQYF.

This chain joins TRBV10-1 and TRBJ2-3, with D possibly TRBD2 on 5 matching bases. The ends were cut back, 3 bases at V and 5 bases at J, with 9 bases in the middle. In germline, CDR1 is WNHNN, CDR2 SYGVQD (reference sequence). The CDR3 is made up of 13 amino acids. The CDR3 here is CASSDPGGDTQYF. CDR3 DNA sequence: TGCGCCAGCAGTGACCCTGGAGGAGATACGCAGTATTTT.

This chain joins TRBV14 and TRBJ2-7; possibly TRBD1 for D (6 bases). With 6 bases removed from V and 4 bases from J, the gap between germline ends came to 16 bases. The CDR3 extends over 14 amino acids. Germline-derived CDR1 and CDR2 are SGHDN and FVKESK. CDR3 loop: CASSPHDRSYEQYF. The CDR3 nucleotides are TGTGCCAGCAGTCCCCACGACAGGTCATACGAGCAGTACTTC.

Here the CDR3 reads CSAGERESYEQYF. Here the CDR3 DNA reads TGCAGCGCTGGGGAGAGGGAGTCCTACGAGCAGTACTTC. The rearrangement joins TRBV29-1 to TRBJ2-7, with a tentative D call TRBD2 (5 bases). CDR1 and CDR2 (germline): SQVTM, ANQGSEA. V shed 7 bases and J shed 1 base, with 14 bases lying between them. This CDR3 contains 13 residues.

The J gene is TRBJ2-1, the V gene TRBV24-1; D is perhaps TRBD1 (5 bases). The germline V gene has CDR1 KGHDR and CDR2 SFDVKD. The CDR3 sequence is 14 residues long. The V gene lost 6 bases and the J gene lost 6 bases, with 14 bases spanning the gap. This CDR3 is CATSQGLRGNEQFF. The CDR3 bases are TGTGCCACCAGTCAGGGATTGCGTGGCAATGAGCAGTTCTTC.

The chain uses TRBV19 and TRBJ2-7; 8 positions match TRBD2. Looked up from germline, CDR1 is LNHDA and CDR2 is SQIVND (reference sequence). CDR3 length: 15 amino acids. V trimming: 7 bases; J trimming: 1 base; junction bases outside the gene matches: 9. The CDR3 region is CASTGGELSSYEQYF. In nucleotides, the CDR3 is TGTGCCAGTACGGGGGGGGAGCTCTCTTCCTACGAGCAGTACTTC. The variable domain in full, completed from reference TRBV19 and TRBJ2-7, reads DGGITQSPKYLFRKEGQNVTLSCEQNLNHDAMYWYRQDPGQGLRLIYYSQIVNDFQKGDIAEGYSVSREKKESFPLTVTSAQKNPTAFYLCASTGGELSSYEQYFGPGTRLTVT.

CDR3 nucleotides: TGTGCCAGTTACCCCACAGGGGTTGATGGCTACACCTTC. Translating it yields CASYPTGVDGYTF. J is TRBJ1-2 and V is TRBV5-4; 7 nucleotides agree with TRBD1. Germline CDR1 is SGHNT and CDR2 is YYREEE (reference sequence). The CDR3 loop spans 13 amino acids. Germline trimming cut 8 bases from V and 6 bases from J; bases unmatched to any gene: 10.

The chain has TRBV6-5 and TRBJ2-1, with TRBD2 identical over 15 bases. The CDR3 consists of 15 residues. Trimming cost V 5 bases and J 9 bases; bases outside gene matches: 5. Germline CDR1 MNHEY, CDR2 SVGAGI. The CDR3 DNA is TGTGCCAGCAGTAGCGGGACTAGCGGGGGGAGTGAGCAGTTCTTC. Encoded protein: CASSSGTSGGSEQFF.

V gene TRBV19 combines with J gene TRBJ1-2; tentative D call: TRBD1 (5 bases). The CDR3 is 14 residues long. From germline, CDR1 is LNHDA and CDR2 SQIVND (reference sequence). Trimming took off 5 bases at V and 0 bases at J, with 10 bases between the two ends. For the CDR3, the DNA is TGTGCCAGTAGTCCTCAGGGTACTAACTATGGCTACACCTTC. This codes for CASSPQGTNYGYTF.

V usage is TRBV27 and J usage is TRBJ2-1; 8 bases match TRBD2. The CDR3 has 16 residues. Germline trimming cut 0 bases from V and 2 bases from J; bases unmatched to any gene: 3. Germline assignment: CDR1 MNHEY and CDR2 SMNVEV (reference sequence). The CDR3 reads CASSLSTSETYNEQFF. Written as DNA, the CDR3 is TGTGCCAGCAGTTTATCGACTAGCGAGACCTACAATGAGCAGTTCTTC.

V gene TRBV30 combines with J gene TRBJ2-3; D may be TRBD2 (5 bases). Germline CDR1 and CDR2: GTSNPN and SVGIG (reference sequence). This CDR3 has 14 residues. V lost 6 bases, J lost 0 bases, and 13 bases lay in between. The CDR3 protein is CACLSGLSTDTQYF. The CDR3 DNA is TGTGCCTGCCTCTCCGGACTCAGCACAGATACGCAGTATTTT.

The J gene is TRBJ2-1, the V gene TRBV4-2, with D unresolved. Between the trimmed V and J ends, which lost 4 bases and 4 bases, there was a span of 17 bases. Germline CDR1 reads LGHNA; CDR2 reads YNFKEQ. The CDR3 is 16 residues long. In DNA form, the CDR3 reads TGTGCCAGCAGCCCATCTACCGGAGCCTTATACAATGAGCAGTTCTTC. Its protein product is CASSPSTGALYNEQFF.

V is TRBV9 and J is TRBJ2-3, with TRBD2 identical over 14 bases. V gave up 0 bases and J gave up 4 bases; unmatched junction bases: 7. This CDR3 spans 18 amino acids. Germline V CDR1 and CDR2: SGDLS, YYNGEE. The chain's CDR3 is CASSVGGLAGASADTQYF. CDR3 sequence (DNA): TGTGCCAGCAGCGTAGGGGGACTAGCGGGAGCCTCGGCAGATACGCAGTATTTT.

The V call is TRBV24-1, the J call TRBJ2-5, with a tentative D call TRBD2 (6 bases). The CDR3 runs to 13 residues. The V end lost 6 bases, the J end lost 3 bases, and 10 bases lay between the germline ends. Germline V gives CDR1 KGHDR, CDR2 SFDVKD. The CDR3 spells CATSLGGEETQYF. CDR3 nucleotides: TGTGCCACCAGTTTGGGGGGAGAAGAGACCCAGTACTTC.

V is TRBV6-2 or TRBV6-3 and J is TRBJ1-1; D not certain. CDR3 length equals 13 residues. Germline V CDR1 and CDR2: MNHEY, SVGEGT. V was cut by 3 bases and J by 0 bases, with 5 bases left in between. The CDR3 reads CASSYSVNTEAFF. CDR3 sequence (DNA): TGTGCCAGCAGTTATTCGGTGAACACTGAAGCTTTCTTT.